Listed below are T cell receptor beta chains from one sample, sequenced in a study of CD8 T cells in Susac syndrome. In TCRdb, the immunoSEQ multiplex PCR reads were re-called with MiXCR into one record per CDR3 protein. The sample records approximately 120,000 distinct CDR3 sequences, roughly 97% being singletons. The sequencing input was CD4+ T cells from PBMCs. The receptor source for this set is a human donor in good health. CDR3s include the opening cysteine and the closing phenylalanine or tryptophan. D genes are given only for firm matches. The size entry is marked missing in some rows and otherwise reads once, few, many or a size class.

v_call	d_call	clone_size	j_call	cdr3_nt	cdr3_aa
TRBV25-1	.	.	TRBJ2-2	TGTGCCAGCAGTGAATGGGTCGCAGTAGGGAACACCGGGGAGCTGTTTTTT	CASSEWVAVGNTGELFF
TRBV20-1	.	once	TRBJ2-7	TGCAGTGCTAGACGGGGGGCCACTGTGGGCGAGCAGTACTTC	CSARRGATVGEQYF
TRBV6-2/TRBV6-3	.	.	TRBJ1-1	TGTGCCAGCAGTTCGGGGACACGAAACACTGAAGCTTTCTTT	CASSSGTRNTEAFF
TRBV11-2	TRBD1	.	TRBJ1-1	TGTGCCAGCAGACGCCCGACAGGGGTAAAGACTGAAGCTTTCTTT	CASRRPTGVKTEAFF
TRBV2	.	.	TRBJ2-5	TGTGCCAGCAGTGTAGGTGCGGGAAAGACCCAGTACTTC	CASSVGAGKTQYF
TRBV6-5	.	.	TRBJ2-5	TGTGCCAGCAGTTACGTGGAGACCCAGTACTTC	CASSYVETQYF
TRBV6-1	TRBD1	.	TRBJ1-5	TGTGCCAGCAGGCTGCAGGGGGCCGGCAATCAGCCCCAGCATTTT	CASRLQGAGNQPQHF
TRBV6-5	TRBD1	.	TRBJ1-2	TGTGCCAGCAGTTACGACAGGGGATATGGCTACACCTTC	CASSYDRGYGYTF
TRBV9	TRBD2	.	TRBJ2-2	TGTGCCAGCAGCGTAGATGGGAGGGTAGCGGTGTTTTTT	CASSVDGRVAVFF
TRBV29-1	TRBD1	.	TRBJ2-7	TGCAGCGGACAGGGGGATTGGCCCTCCTACGAGCAGTACTTC	CSGQGDWPSYEQYF
TRBV3-1	.	.	TRBJ1-1	TGTGCCAGCAGCCTAAATCCGGGGGGCCCCACTGAAGCTTTCTTT	CASSLNPGGPTEAFF
TRBV7-9	.	.	TRBJ2-7	TGTGCCAGCAGCTCAAGGACTACGATAACCTACGAGCAGTACTTC	CASSSRTTITYEQYF
TRBV20-1	TRBD1	.	TRBJ1-2	TGCAGTGCTAGAGCGGCCCCGGGACAGGGGGACCTACTGTCGGAAGGCTACACCTTC	CSARAAPGQGDLLSEGYTF
TRBV5-1	.	.	TRBJ2-1	TGCGCCAGCAGCTTGCTCACGACTAGTAACAATGAGCAGTTCTTC	CASSLLTTSNNEQFF
TRBV7-2	TRBD2	.	TRBJ2-3	TGTGCCAGCAGCTTGACTAGCGGGAGAGACACAGATACGCAGTATTTT	CASSLTSGRDTDTQYF
TRBV5-1	.	.	TRBJ2-2	TGCGCCAGCAGCCCGGAGCCGAACACCGGGGAGCTGTTTTTT	CASSPEPNTGELFF
TRBV20-1	TRBD2	.	TRBJ2-1	TGCAGTGCTATGGCACTAGCGGGAGGGCTAACCAATGAGCAGTTCTTC	CSAMALAGGLTNEQFF
TRBV23-1	.	.	TRBJ1-4	TGCGCCAGCAGTCACGATTGGGGTAATGAAAAACTGTTTTTT	CASSHDWGNEKLFF
TRBV20-1	.	.	TRBJ2-6	TGCAGTGCTTTGGACAGCATCTCTGGGGCCAACGTCCTGACTTTC	CSALDSISGANVLTF
TRBV5-1	TRBD2	.	TRBJ2-5	TGCGCCAGCAGCCAGGGACTAGCGGGAGGGAAAGAGACCCAGTACTTC	CASSQGLAGGKETQYF
TRBV19	.	.	TRBJ1-4	TGTGCCAGTACTCCTGCTGGGAGCGGTAATGAAAAACTGTTTTTT	CASTPAGSGNEKLFF
TRBV2	.	.	TRBJ2-2	TGTGCCAGCAAGTCGGCAGGAGCAAACACCGGGGAGCTGTTTTTT	CASKSAGANTGELFF
TRBV28	TRBD1	once	TRBJ2-5	TGTGCCAGCAGTTTATATCCATCGACAGGGGGCGGAGAGACCCAGTACTTC	CASSLYPSTGGGETQYF
TRBV6-5	.	.	TRBJ2-5	TGTGCCAGCCAGGGCGGAGAGACCCAGTACTTC	CASQGGETQYF
TRBV12-3/TRBV12-4	.	.	TRBJ2-5	TGTGCCAGCAGTTTATCTCGAGGGACCCAGTACTTC	CASSLSRGTQYF
TRBV5-1	TRBD1	.	TRBJ2-2	TGCGCCAGCCGCGACAGGGGCGCCGGGGAGCTGTTTTTT	CASRDRGAGELFF
TRBV5-1	.	.	TRBJ1-6	TGCGCCAGCAGCGAAGGTATTGCACCCCTCCACTTT	CASSEGIAPLHF
TRBV7-9	.	.	TRBJ1-4	TGTGCCAGCAGCTTAGGCCTGTCCCCAACTAATGAAAAACTGTTTTTT	CASSLGLSPTNEKLFF
TRBV11-2	.	.	TRBJ1-2	TGTGCCAGCAGCTTGAGTCAAAAGGGTGGCTACACCTTC	CASSLSQKGGYTF